The present T cell receptor beta chain was sequenced within a study of beta chain features in type 1 diabetes. Blood was collected once per donor into heparin, averaging approximately 110 mL. Whole-study findings and limits: Patients' naive, central memory and regulatory TCRB repertoires appeared more alike than those of healthy donors.

The CDR3 extends over 16 amino acids. With V trimmed by 4 bases and J by 6 bases, 8 bases remained unmatched. CDR1 and CDR2 from the germline V gene are MDHEN and SYDVKM. The study reverse transcribed the entire isolated RNA, so it sequenced expressed TCRB transcripts. Method: immunoSEQ multiplex PCR; TCRdb's copy keeps in-frame clones and lacks some. Among 860,000 or so clones listed, roughly 17% were seen once. On this clone itself: Its antigen is unknown.

Source material: naive CD4+ T cells from blood. The chain has TRBV28 and TRBJ2-1; 11 bases fit TRBD2. This TCR derives from a woman aged 18-29 years in good health. The CDR3 is CASSSPTSGKFNEQFF. The CDR3 nucleotides are TGTGCCAGCAGTTCCCCGACTAGCGGGAAATTCAATGAGCAGTTCTTC. The variable domain in full, completed from reference TRBV28 and TRBJ2-1, reads DVKVTQSSRYLVKRTGEKVFLECVQDMDHENMFWYRQDPGLGLRLIYFSYDVKMKEKGDIPEGYSVSREKKERFSLILESASTNQTSMYLCASSSPTSGKFNEQFFGPGTRLTVL.